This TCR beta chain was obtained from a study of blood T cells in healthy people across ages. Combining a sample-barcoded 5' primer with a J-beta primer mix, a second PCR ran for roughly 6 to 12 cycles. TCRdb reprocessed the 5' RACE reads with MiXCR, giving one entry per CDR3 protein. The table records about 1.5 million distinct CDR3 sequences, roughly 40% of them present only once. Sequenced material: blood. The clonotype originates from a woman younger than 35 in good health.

As DNA, the CDR3 is TGTGCCAGCAGCTTAAGACGGTCTAGCGGGAGTTCCTACAATGAGCAGTTCTTC. Translation gives CASSLRRSSGSSYNEQFF. J is TRBJ2-1 and V is TRBV11-1, with 10 bases lining up with TRBD2. V gave up 2 bases and J gave up 1 base; unmatched junction bases: 8. The CDR3 loop spans 18 amino acids. Germline CDR1 and CDR2: SGHAT and FQDESV (reference sequence).